Shown below are 23 T cell receptor beta chains from a single sample sequenced in a study of cytomegalovirus exposure and HLA in healthy donors. It was with 60 Vbeta and 13 Jbeta primers that the PCR ran. Assay: immunoSEQ multiplex PCR; the TCRdb copy retains only in-frame clones and omits some. The sample table includes some 140,000 clones. Sequenced sample: PBMCs. The receptors originated from a woman aged 55-69 years in good health and CMV-seronegative.

The V and J genes are TRBV28 and TRBJ1-1; D is ambiguous. There are 14 residues in the CDR3. The V end was cut by 3 bases, the J end by 6 bases, with 14 bases between. Per germline, CDR1 MDHEN and CDR2 SYDVKM. CDR3 amino acids: CASSFLGSRAEAFF. In nucleotides, the CDR3 is TGTGCCAGCAGTTTTCTAGGGAGTCGCGCTGAAGCTTTCTTT.

This rearrangement joins TRBV5-4 to TRBJ1-6; 7 bases fit TRBD1. CDR1 and CDR2 (germline): SGHNT, YYREEE (reference sequence). The CDR3 covers 14 residues. J gave up 10 bases and V 9 bases, and 13 bases lay outside the gene matches. The CDR3 reads CATKGQTDLSPLHF. CDR3 bases: TGTGCCACCAAGGGACAGACGGATTTATCACCCCTCCACTTT.

V gene TRBV10-2 combines with J gene TRBJ2-2, with 7 positions matching TRBD1. V lost 4 bases and J lost 4; bases outside the gene matches: 6. Per the germline V gene, CDR1 is WSHSY and CDR2 is SAAADI. The CDR3 sequence is 15 residues long. The CDR3 nucleotides are TGCGCCAGCAGTGGACAGGGTTTGGGCACCGGGGAGCTGTTTTTT. This encodes CASSGQGLGTGELFF.

The genes are TRBV29-1 and TRBJ1-5; D ambiguous. The ends were cut back, 6 bases at V and 2 bases at J, with 11 bases in the middle. This CDR3 spans 13 amino acids. Germline loops: CDR1 SQVTM, CDR2 ANQGSEA. CDR3 amino acids: CSVLPGGNQPQHF. Here the CDR3 DNA reads TGCAGCGTCCTACCCGGGGGCAATCAGCCCCAGCATTTT.

The chain combines TRBV5-1 with TRBJ1-2; TRBD1 agrees at 7 bases. The junction had 6 bases not matched to a gene; V was cut back by 2 bases and J by 2 bases. Germline V CDR1 and CDR2: SGHRS, YFSETQ. The CDR3 consists of 15 residues. Here the CDR3 DNA reads TGCGCCAGCAGCTTTGGGGCAGGGGGGAACTATGGCTACACCTTC. It yields the protein CASSFGAGGNYGYTF. Full variable domain (outside the CDR3, taken from reference TRBV5-1 and TRBJ1-2): KAGVTQTPRYLIKTRGQQVTLSCSPISGHRSVSWYQQTPGQGLQFLFEYFSETQRNKGNFPGRFSGRQFSNSRSEMNVSTLELGDSALYLCASSFGAGGNYGYTFGSGTRLTVV.

The J gene is TRBJ1-5, the V gene TRBV10-3; D is possibly TRBD1 (5 bases). The CDR3 has 15 amino acids. V lost 0 bases and J lost 7, with 13 bases in between. Germline assignment: CDR1 ENHRY and CDR2 SYGVKD. CDR3 nucleotide sequence: TGTGCCATCAGTGAGTCGCGGGGCGCCGGGCAGCCCCAGCATTTT. It is translated as CAISESRGAGQPQHF.

The J gene is TRBJ1-6, the V gene TRBV6-6; 7 bases fit TRBD1. The V and J ends lost 5 bases and 10 bases, in that order; junction bases with no gene match: 8. Germline V gene data show CDR1 as MNHNY and CDR2 as SVGAGI (reference sequence). The CDR3 length is 14 residues. The DNA of the CDR3 is TGTGCCAGCAGTATTACAGGGGAAAGGTCACCCCTCCACTTT. The encoded protein is CASSITGERSPLHF.

This chain joins TRBV28 and TRBJ1-4, with 8 bases matching TRBD1. Unmatched junction bases numbered 7, after V lost 6 bases and J lost 7 bases. The length of the CDR3 is 14 residues. The V gene's germline CDR1 is MDHEN and CDR2 SYDVKM. The DNA for the CDR3 is TGTGCCAGCAGAAAGACAGGGGCGGGTGAAAAACTGTTTTTT. Translation: CASRKTGAGEKLFF.

This rearrangement joins TRBV5-4 to TRBJ1-2; 8 positions match TRBD1. The V segment lost 0 bases and the J segment 8 bases; nucleotides outside the gene matches: 9. CDR1 is SGHNT, CDR2 YYREEE, per germline (reference sequence). The CDR3 runs to 15 residues. This CDR3 is CASSLVGTGGKGYTF. CDR3 nucleotides: TGTGCCAGCAGCTTGGTTGGTACAGGGGGAAAGGGCTACACCTTC.

The J gene is TRBJ2-1, the V gene TRBV7-3, with TRBD1 matching 10 bases. Germline values: CDR1 SGHTA, CDR2 FQGTGA. V trimming: 5 bases; J trimming: 10 bases; junction bases outside the gene matches: 5. CDR3 length: 13 residues. The CDR3, as DNA: TGTGCCAGCAGCCCGGGGACAGGGGAAGAGCAGTTCTTC. Amino acid sequence: CASSPGTGEEQFF.

V usage is TRBV6-1 and J usage is TRBJ1-3, with a weak D call TRBD1 (6 bases). The CDR3 totals 15 residues. Trimming cost V 6 bases and J 0 bases, with 12 bases left between them. Per the germline V gene, CDR1 is MNHNS and CDR2 is SASEGT. The CDR3 spells CASSVRGSSGNTIYF. In DNA form, the CDR3 reads TGTGCCAGCAGCGTCAGGGGCTCCTCTGGAAACACCATATATTTT.

This chain joins TRBV10-2 and TRBJ2-1; 11 bases line up with TRBD2. There are 13 residues in the CDR3. In germline, CDR1 is WSHSY, CDR2 SAAADI. The V segment lost 8 bases and the J segment 5 bases; nucleotides outside the gene matches: 2. The CDR3, as DNA: TGCGCCAGCGGGACTAGCGGCCACAATGAGCAGTTCTTC. Its translation: CASGTSGHNEQFF.

This chain uses TRBV30 with TRBJ1-2; the match to TRBD1 covers 8 bases. CDR3 length equals 14 residues. Looked up from germline, CDR1 is GTSNPN and CDR2 is SVGIG (reference sequence). The V gene end was trimmed by 5 bases and the J gene end by 0 bases; junction bases not matched to a gene: 5. The CDR3 sequence is CAWSGDRTNYGYTF. For the CDR3, the DNA is TGTGCCTGGTCCGGGGACAGGACTAACTATGGCTACACCTTC. Full variable domain (rest looked up from reference TRBV30 and TRBJ1-2): SQTIHQWPATLVQPVGSPLSLECTVEGTSNPNLYWYRQAAGRGLQLLFYSVGIGQISSEVPQNLSASRPQDRQFILSSKKLLLSDSGFYLCAWSGDRTNYGYTFGSGTRLTVV.

The chain uses TRBV28 and TRBJ2-5; 9 nucleotides match TRBD2. The J call is doubtful: the DNA matches TRBJ2-7 better. This CDR3 comprises 15 residues. Germline CDR1 is MDHEN and CDR2 is SYDVKM. CDR3 sequence reads: CASSFAAGGPYEQYF. CDR3 coding DNA: TGTGCCAGCAGTTTTGCAGCGGGAGGACCCTACGAGCAGTACTTC.

J is TRBJ2-6 and V is TRBV6-5, with 8 bases matching TRBD1. This CDR3 is 16 amino acids long. V was clipped by 2 bases and J by 3 bases; unmatched bases: 3. Germline V lookup: CDR1 MNHEY, CDR2 SVGAGI. The CDR3 spells CASSYRTGSGANVLTF. CDR3 nucleotides: TGTGCCAGCAGTTACCGGACAGGGAGTGGGGCCAACGTCCTGACTTTC.

The rearrangement joins TRBV7-8 to TRBJ2-4; the match to TRBD2 covers 9 bases. The ends lost 5 bases at V and 0 bases at J; junction bases unmatched: 5. The CDR3 spans 16 residues. Germline CDR1 is SGHVS and CDR2 is FQNEAQ. The CDR3 reads CASSGSGSLAKNIQYF. The CDR3 DNA reads TGTGCCAGCAGCGGTAGCGGGAGTCTAGCCAAAAACATTCAGTACTTC.

As concerns this clone: The sample contains more than one DNA sequence encoding this CDR3. V gene TRBV30 combines with J gene TRBJ2-3; D not resolved. There are 12 residues in the CDR3. Germline lookup yields CDR1 GTSNPN and CDR2 SVGIG (reference sequence). V was clipped by 2 bases and J by 0 bases, with 3 bases between them. The CDR3 region has the DNA TGTGCCTGGAGTCCGAGCACAGATACGCAGTATTTT. Its translation: CAWSPSTDTQYF.

The V gene is TRBV11-2, the J gene TRBJ2-7, with 8 bases lining up with TRBD1. CDR1 and CDR2 from the germline V gene are SGHAT and FQNNGV. V trimming: 4 bases; J trimming: 3 bases; junction bases outside the gene matches: 8. The CDR3 sequence is 15 residues long. CDR3 sequence (DNA): TGTGCCAGCAGCTCAGACCAGGGGGCCTTCTACGAGCAGTACTTC. Its translation is CASSSDQGAFYEQYF.

This chain uses TRBV15 with TRBJ1-2; unclear D gene. The CDR3 totals 15 residues. Germline V gene lookup returns CDR1 LNHNV and CDR2 YYDKDF (reference sequence). V lost 0 bases to trimming and J lost 8 bases, with 16 bases between them. The CDR3, as DNA: TGTGCCACCAGCAGAGATCGGGTAGGCCCCCGCGGCTACACCTTC. As protein: CATSRDRVGPRGYTF.

The chain employs TRBV4-2 and TRBJ2-1; 7 bases are shared with TRBD2. J gave up 6 bases and V 1 base, and 12 bases lay outside the gene matches. CDR1 and CDR2 from the germline V gene are LGHNA and YNFKEQ. The CDR3 runs 17 residues. CDR3 sequence: CASSQVGLAETGNEQFF. CDR3 DNA sequence: TGTGCCAGCAGCCAAGTCGGGCTAGCGGAGACGGGCAATGAGCAGTTCTTC.

V is TRBV9 and J is TRBJ2-1; a possible D gene is TRBD2 (6 bases). V lost 0 bases, J lost 3 bases, and 13 bases lay in between. Germline CDR1 is SGDLS and CDR2 is YYNGEE. The CDR3 is 16 amino acids. CDR3 DNA sequence: TGTGCCAGCAGCGTAGAAGGGACTGGAAGCTACAATGAGCAGTTCTTC. Translation: CASSVEGTGSYNEQFF. The variable domain in full, with the rest retrieved from reference TRBV9 and TRBJ2-1, is DSGVTQTPKHLITATGQRVTLRCSPRSGDLSVYWYQQSLDQGLQFLIQYYNGEERAKGNILERFSAQQFPDLHSELNLSSLELGDSALYFCASSVEGTGSYNEQFFGPGTRLTVL.

This chain links TRBV19 with TRBJ2-1, with TRBD2 matching 8 bases. Trimming cost V 5 bases and J 4 bases; bases outside gene matches: 7. The CDR3 runs 15 residues. Germline V gene sequence: CDR1 LNHDA, CDR2 SQIVND (reference sequence). The CDR3 sequence is CASSARTSPYNEQFF. The CDR3, as DNA: TGTGCCAGTAGTGCCAGGACTAGCCCATACAATGAGCAGTTCTTC.

The V and J genes are TRBV9 and TRBJ2-1; possible D gene TRBD2, 5 bases. Looked up from germline, CDR1 is SGDLS and CDR2 is YYNGEE. The CDR3 loop spans 14 amino acids. V was clipped by 4 bases and J by 4 bases, with 12 bases between them. CDR3 bases: TGTGCCAGCAGCACCCGGACGGGGTACAATGAGCAGTTCTTC. Amino acid sequence: CASSTRTGYNEQFF.